Listed here are 23 T cell receptor beta chains from one sample, sequenced in a study of blood T cell repertoires in COVID-19. Only in-frame clones appear in the TCRdb table, and some are missing; sequencing was by immunoSEQ multiplex PCR. The table includes about 480,000 clones, approximately 89% detected once. Sequences were obtained from peripheral blood. The receptor set was obtained from a man aged 18 to 30 with COVID-19, enrolled during active disease.

The CDR3 DNA reads as TGTGCCAGCAGCTTAGAGGGGACTAGCGGGAGAGGGACCTACAATGAGCAGTTCTTC. Translated: CASSLEGTSGRGTYNEQFF. The rearrangement links TRBV11-2 to TRBJ2-1; TRBD2 matches at 14 bases. CDR1 and CDR2 from the germline V gene are SGHAT and FQNNGV. V trimming: 0 bases; J trimming: 2 bases; junction bases outside the gene matches: 6. This CDR3 region has 19 residues.

This chain uses TRBV6-4 with TRBJ2-1; TRBD1 aligns across 8 bases. Germline CDR1 reads MRHNA; CDR2 reads SNTAGT. V lost 1 base to trimming and J lost 4 bases; unmatched junction nucleotides: 6. The CDR3 contains 16 residues. The CDR3 coding sequence is TGTGCCAGCAGTGACTTACCCGGGACAGGTTACAATGAGCAGTTCTTC. It yields the protein CASSDLPGTGYNEQFF.

This chain connects TRBV19 to TRBJ2-5, with 12 nucleotides matching TRBD2. The CDR3 has 13 residues. From germline, CDR1 is LNHDA and CDR2 SQIVND (reference sequence). V lost 10 bases, J lost 4 bases, and 4 bases stayed unmatched. The CDR3 sequence: CATAGLAGETQYF. CDR3 in DNA: TGTGCCACCGCGGGACTAGCGGGAGAGACCCAGTACTTC.

The rearrangement joins TRBV9 to TRBJ2-1, with TRBD2 matching 7 bases. J gave up 6 bases and V 2 bases, and 2 bases lay outside the gene matches. Germline loops: CDR1 SGDLS, CDR2 YYNGEE. The CDR3 contains 13 residues. CDR3 sequence (DNA): TGTGCCAGCAGCGTTGCTAGCGGCAATGAGCAGTTCTTC. This translates into CASSVASGNEQFF.

This sequence joins TRBV25-1 and TRBJ2-2, with 9 nucleotides matching TRBD2. The CDR3 sequence is 14 residues long. J was trimmed by 5 bases and V by 6 bases; bases with no gene match: 4. Germline V lookup: CDR1 MGHDK, CDR2 SYGVNS. The CDR3 spells CASRRGGRTGELFF. CDR3 nucleotide sequence: TGTGCCAGCAGGCGGGGGGGCAGAACCGGGGAGCTGTTTTTT.

This sequence joins TRBV6-5 and TRBJ2-7; 7 bases are shared with TRBD1. The ends lost 9 bases at V and 2 bases at J; junction bases unmatched: 7. The CDR3 is made up of 13 amino acids. Germline assignment: CDR1 MNHEY and CDR2 SVGAGI. CDR3 DNA: TGTGCCAGTGCAGGGGGATTCACCTACGAGCAGTACTTC. Its protein product is CASAGGFTYEQYF.

This rearrangement joins TRBV6-5 to TRBJ2-3; 13 nucleotides align to TRBD2. The CDR3 contains 14 residues. After removal of 6 bases from V and 7 bases from J, the junction contained 4 bases not matched to a gene. Germline CDR1 and CDR2: MNHEY and SVGAGI. CDR3 amino acids: CASSSLAGGNTQYF. CDR3 sequence (DNA): TGTGCCAGCAGCTCACTAGCGGGAGGGAATACGCAGTATTTT.

The chain has TRBV11-2 and TRBJ1-1; D is ambiguous. This CDR3 comprises 13 residues. The V and J ends lost 4 bases and 1 base respectively, with 7 bases between them. Germline CDR1 is SGHAT and CDR2 is FQNNGV. Written as DNA, the CDR3 is TGTGCCAGCAGCTACATATCGAACACTGAAGCTTTCTTT. This gives the protein CASSYISNTEAFF.

The chain has TRBV21-1 and TRBJ1-6; the tabulated D call, TRBD1, remains unverified against the DNA. TRBV21-1 is given as a pseudogene. The CDR3 spans 18 residues. Written as DNA, the CDR3 is TGTGCCAGCAGCAAAGTTAACAGGGAGAGCTCCTATAATTCACCCCTCCACTTT. As protein: CASSKVNRESSYNSPLHF.

On this clone: Other DNA sequences in the sample encode the same CDR3. The chain carries TRBV18 and TRBJ2-1, with 8 bases aligning to TRBD1. V dropped 6 bases and J dropped 6; count of bases not matched to a gene: 7. Germline loops: CDR1 KGHSH, CDR2 LQKENI. The CDR3 sequence is 14 residues long. The CDR3 DNA follows: TGTGCCAGCTCGCCCGACAGGGGAGGCAATGAGCAGTTCTTC. Amino acids: CASSPDRGGNEQFF.

The sample holds a few counts of this clone. The chain employs TRBV11-3 and TRBJ1-3; D unclear. Trimming pared 3 bases from V and 2 bases from J, leaving 8 bases between. Looked up from germline, CDR1 is SGHNT and CDR2 is YENEEA. The CDR3 loop spans 14 amino acids. CDR3 DNA: TGTGCCAGCAGCTTTTCACAGACTGGAAACACCATATATTTT. Protein product: CASSFSQTGNTIYF.

The rearrangement joins TRBV7-2 to TRBJ2-1; a possible D gene is TRBD2 (6 bases). The CDR3 extends over 14 amino acids. The V end was cut by 1 base, the J end by 10 bases, with 14 bases between. Germline-derived CDR1 and CDR2 are SGHTA and FQGNSA. Here the CDR3 reads CASSLVGSGREQFF. DNA of the CDR3: TGTGCCAGCAGCTTAGTCGGTAGCGGTAGAGAGCAGTTCTTC.

V is TRBV18 and J is TRBJ2-2; 9 nucleotides match TRBD1. This CDR3 comprises 16 residues. The V segment lost 3 bases and the J segment 5 bases; nucleotides outside the gene matches: 7. Per germline, CDR1 KGHSH and CDR2 LQKENI. CDR3 nucleotides: TGTGCCAGCTCACCGCAGGGACAGGGCTTGACCGGGGAGCTGTTTTTT. This codes for CASSPQGQGLTGELFF.

The sample holds a few counts of this clone. This rearrangement joins TRBV4-1 to TRBJ1-2; 9 nucleotides line up with TRBD1. This CDR3 contains 19 residues. Losses at the gene ends were 0 bases for V and 3 bases for J; bases not matched to a gene: 14. CDR1 is MGHRA and CDR2 is YSYEKL in the germline V gene. CDR3 DNA: TGCGCCAGCAGCCAAGAAGTCCGGGACAGGGACCTCCCCCACTATGGCTACACCTTC. This encodes CASSQEVRDRDLPHYGYTF.

This rearrangement joins TRBV20-1 to TRBJ2-7, with a weak D call TRBD2 (6 bases). The germline V and J ends were trimmed by 3 bases and 4 bases, with 10 bases remaining between them. This CDR3 has 12 residues. Germline V gives CDR1 DFQATT, CDR2 SNEGSKA (reference sequence). The CDR3 region is CSASGGTYEQYF. The DNA for the CDR3 is TGCAGTGCTAGTGGCGGGACGTACGAGCAGTACTTC.

The chain carries TRBV5-8 and TRBJ1-5; 9 positions agree with TRBD1. CDR1 is SGHTS, CDR2 YDEGEE, per germline. Germline trimming cut 4 bases from V and 3 bases from J; bases unmatched to any gene: 5. This CDR3 is 15 amino acids long. DNA of the CDR3: TGTGCCAGCAGCATATGGGACAGGGACAATCAGCCCCAGCATTTT. Its protein product is CASSIWDRDNQPQHF.

The J gene is TRBJ1-5, the V gene TRBV2; perhaps TRBD1 as D (5 bases). The germline CDR1 and CDR2 sequences are SNHLY and FYNNEI. V was shortened by 4 bases and J by 2 bases, with 12 bases between the two germline ends. CDR3 length: 15 residues. CDR3 protein: CASSGQMMGNQPQHF. The CDR3, as DNA: TGTGCCAGCAGTGGACAGATGATGGGCAATCAGCCCCAGCATTTT.

V usage is TRBV30 and J usage is TRBJ1-2; 10 bases match TRBD1. Germline CDR1 and CDR2: GTSNPN and SVGIG (reference sequence). The CDR3 runs 12 residues. Trimming took 5 bases from V and 7 from J; bases not matched to a gene: 4. This chain's CDR3 is CAWVTGGTGYTF. DNA of the CDR3: TGTGCCTGGGTGACAGGGGGCACTGGCTACACCTTC.

This clone was observed a handful of times. This chain links TRBV11-2 with TRBJ1-1; D is possibly TRBD1 (6 bases). Trimming took off 1 base at V and 4 bases at J, with 10 bases between the two ends. The length of the CDR3 is 14 residues. CDR1 SGHAT and CDR2 FQNNGV come from the germline V gene. For the CDR3, the DNA is TGTGCCAGCAGCTTAGTCGGGACATCCACTGAAGCTTTCTTT. Its protein is CASSLVGTSTEAFF.

The chain employs TRBV4-2 and TRBJ2-3; D may be TRBD2 (5 bases). CDR3 size: 14 residues. The V gene lost 0 bases and the J gene lost 3 bases, with 7 bases spanning the gap. The germline gives CDR1 LGHNA, CDR2 YNFKEQ. For the CDR3, the DNA is TGTGCCAGCAGCCAAGACGGGGAGACAGATACGCAGTATTTT. Protein sequence: CASSQDGETDTQYF.

The chain recombines TRBV7-9 with TRBJ1-1; D is uncertain. The CDR3 covers 11 residues. The ends were cut back, 3 bases at V and 7 bases at J, with 6 bases in the middle. Germline V gene lookup returns CDR1 SEHNR and CDR2 FQNEAQ (reference sequence). The CDR3 spells CASSLGIEAFF. CDR3 nucleotide sequence: TGTGCCAGCAGCTTGGGCATTGAAGCTTTCTTT.

The gene calls are TRBV4-2 and TRBJ1-1, with 8 bases matching TRBD1. The CDR3 covers 13 residues. Losses at the gene ends were 2 bases for V and 11 bases for J; bases not matched to a gene: 7. CDR1 LGHNA and CDR2 YNFKEQ come from the germline V gene. The CDR3 spells CASSQQGANEAFF. The CDR3 nucleotides are TGTGCCAGCAGCCAACAGGGGGCGAATGAGGCTTTCTTT.

The chain couples TRBV13 to TRBJ2-3, with D perhaps TRBD2 (7 bases). Trimming removed 5 bases at V and 4 bases at J, with 19 bases between. Per germline, CDR1 PRHDT and CDR2 FYEKMQ (reference sequence). The CDR3 has 16 residues. The CDR3 bases are TGTGCCAGCAGCCCCGAGGGGGGGGCCCCCCCAGATACGCAGTATTTT. It translates to CASSPEGGAPPDTQYF. Using reference TRBV13 and TRBJ2-3 for the parts outside the CDR3, the full variable domain is AAGVIQSPRHLIKEKRETATLKCYPIPRHDTVYWYQQGPGQDPQFLISFYEKMQSDKGSIPDRFSAQQFSDYHSELNMSSLELGDSALYFCASSPEGGAPPDTQYFGPGTRLTVL.